This entry is about one TCR beta chain. These data come from a study of T cell changes during pregnancy in multiple sclerosis. Profiled with immunoSEQ multiplex PCR; TCRdb holds only in-frame clones, not every one. The sample holds some 20,000 clones, approximately 90% seen once. This specimen was CD8+ T cells from peripheral blood mononuclear cells, taken in the third trimester of pregnancy. This receptor was taken from a female donor in good health, enrolled as a control in a pregnancy study.

The CDR3 spells CASSSMGIAVNEQFF. As DNA, the CDR3 is TGTGCCAGCAGCTCCATGGGGATAGCGGTCAATGAGCAGTTCTTC. V gene TRBV11-2 combines with J gene TRBJ2-1; D perhaps matches TRBD2 (6 bases). Trimming left V 4 bases short and J 6 bases short, with 16 bases between. Germline V CDR1 and CDR2: SGHAT, FQNNGV. This CDR3 is built from 15 residues.